This T cell receptor beta chain originates from a study of blood T cells in healthy people across ages. Study-level results: With naive T cell percentage, TCR beta diversity showed a strong correlation. Estimated diversity, derived from one million T cells, was regarded as an underestimate.

Details on this clonotype: The antigen is unknown.

The CDR3 spans 14 residues. Germline CDR1 SGHDT, CDR2 YYEEEE. Unmatched junction bases numbered 6, after V lost 4 bases and J lost 6 bases. With each sample, at least 5.5 micrograms of total RNA were extracted. For the second PCR, which ran for 7 to 11 cycles, a sample-barcoded 5' primer and a J-beta primer mix were used. TCRdb independently ran MiXCR on the 5' RACE reads; one entry per CDR3 protein. The table shows approximately 2,000,000 distinct CDR3 sequences, with about two fifths occurring only once. The sample consisted of blood. The TCR comes from a human donor in good health. This chain joins TRBV5-6 and TRBJ1-2; 10 bases map to TRBD1. The CDR3 DNA sequence: TGTGCCAGCAGCCTGGACAGGGGGTGGAATGGCTACACCTTC. Amino acid sequence: CASSLDRGWNGYTF.